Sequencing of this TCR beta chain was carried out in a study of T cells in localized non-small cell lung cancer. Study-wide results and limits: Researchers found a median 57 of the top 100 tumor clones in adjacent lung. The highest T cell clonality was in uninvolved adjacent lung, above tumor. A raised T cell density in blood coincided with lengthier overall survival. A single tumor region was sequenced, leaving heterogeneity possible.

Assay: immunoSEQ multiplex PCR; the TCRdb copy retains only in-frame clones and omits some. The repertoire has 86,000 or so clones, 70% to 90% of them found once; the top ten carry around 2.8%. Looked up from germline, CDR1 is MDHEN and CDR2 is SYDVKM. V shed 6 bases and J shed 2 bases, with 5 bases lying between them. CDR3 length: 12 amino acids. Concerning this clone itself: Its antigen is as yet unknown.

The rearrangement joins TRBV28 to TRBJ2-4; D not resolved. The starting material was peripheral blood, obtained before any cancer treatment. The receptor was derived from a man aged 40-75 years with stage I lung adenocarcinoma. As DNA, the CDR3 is TGTGCCAGCAGATCCCCCAAAAACATTCAGTACTTC. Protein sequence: CASRSPKNIQYF.